This TCR beta chain was captured in a study of somatic mutations in cytotoxic T cells in rheumatoid arthritis. This CDR3 region has 18 residues. V lost 0 bases to trimming and J lost 3 bases, with 18 bases between them. The V gene's germline CDR1 is SEHNR and CDR2 FQNEAQ (reference sequence). CD4+ and CD8+ cells were isolated by positive magnetic bead selection, with purity checked by flow cytometry. Data came from immunoSEQ multiplex PCR; TCRdb stores just in-frame clones and leaves some out. The table lists about 16,000 clones, 65% to 85% of them singletons. This sequence originates from an adult with rheumatoid arthritis. The gene calls are TRBV7-9 and TRBJ2-1, with a weak D call TRBD1 (5 bases). Material for sequencing was CD8+ T cells sorted from blood. The CDR3 sequence is CASSLALSSPGHYNEQFF. As DNA, the CDR3 is TGTGCCAGCAGCTTAGCGCTCTCGAGCCCCGGACACTACAATGAGCAGTTCTTC.